The next 31 T cell receptor beta chains were all read from a single sample in a study of Graves' ophthalmopathy and Graves' hyperthyroidism (dated 2018 in TCRdb). The sequencer was an Illumina HiSeq 2000. For repertoire sequencing, TCR beta CDR3 regions were amplified from RNA transcripts. A first-round RT-PCR used HTBI primers with the Qiagen OneStep RT-PCR kit, followed by a second-round multiplex PCR, size selection and purification. TCRdb reworked the public reads: Q25 trimming with fastp, MiXCR clone assembly, productive beta chains retained. Identical CDR3 protein sequences are pooled into one entry, listed with their most common genes and DNA. In all, the sample holds roughly 410,000 distinct CDR3 sequences, and 15% of those were seen once. Together, the top ten hold 5.5% to 7% of the sample. Source material: peripheral blood. The receptors were sampled from a young woman with stable Graves' hyperthyroidism. Donor details come from another sample of the same person, matched by shared clones.

The chain couples TRBV7-2 to TRBJ2-4; 9 nucleotides align to TRBD1. Per the germline V gene, CDR1 is SGHTA and CDR2 is FQGNSA. After removal of 1 base from V and 5 bases from J, the junction contained 9 bases not matched to a gene. This CDR3 is 17 amino acids long. CDR3 bases: TGTGCCAGCAGCTTAGTAGGGGACAGGGTTTGGGAAAACATTCAGTACTTC. It encodes CASSLVGDRVWENIQYF. The full variable domain, completed using reference TRBV7-2 and TRBJ2-4, is GAGVSQSPSNKVTEKGKDVELRCDPISGHTALYWYRQSLGQGLEFLIYFQGNSAPDKSGLPSDRFSAERTGGSVSTLTIQRTQQEDSAVYLCASSLVGDRVWENIQYFGAGTRLSVL.

This clonotype has a count of ten or more. The rearrangement links TRBV12-3 or TRBV12-4 to TRBJ1-5; D possibly corresponds to TRBD1 (5 bases). Trimming removed 6 bases at V and 3 bases at J, with 15 bases between. The CDR3 has 15 residues. This CDR3 reads CASSSLGRINQPQHF. For the CDR3, the DNA is TGTGCCAGCAGCTCCTTGGGACGGATCAATCAGCCCCAGCATTTT.

The sample holds many counts of this clonotype. Written as DNA, the CDR3 is TGTGCTAGTGGTTCCCACCCATCAGGGTACCAAGAGACCCAGTACTTC. Translating it yields CASGSHPSGYQETQYF. The rearrangement uses TRBV12-5 and TRBJ2-5; D is possibly TRBD1 (5 bases). CDR3 length: 16 residues. Germline assignment: CDR1 LGHNT and CDR2 FRNRAP. The V and J ends lost 4 bases and 0 bases respectively, with 15 bases between them.

A word on this clonotype: The germline gene is not matched at one end of the junction; a read error may be the cause. The V call is TRBV18, the J call TRBJ1-1; 9 bases align to TRBD1. The CDR3 loop spans 14 amino acids. Per the germline V gene, CDR1 is KGHSH and CDR2 is LQKENI. The CDR3 coding sequence is TGTGCCAGCTCAGGGAACAGGGGGCAAACTGAAGCTTCCTTT. Residues: CASSGNRGQTEASF.

The chain uses TRBV6-2 or TRBV6-3 and TRBJ1-2; TRBD1 aligns across 9 bases. This CDR3 region has 15 residues. Germline V gene data show CDR1 as MNHEY and CDR2 as SVGEGT. Trimming at V came to 2 bases and at J to 6 bases, leaving 7 bases not matched to a gene. The CDR3 here is CASSYVQGAENGYTF. The DNA for the CDR3 is TGTGCCAGCAGTTACGTACAGGGGGCGGAAAATGGCTACACCTTC.

The chain is built from TRBV6-4 and TRBJ1-6, with 9 bases matching TRBD1. Trimming took 6 bases from V and 9 from J; bases not matched to a gene: 12. There are 16 residues in the CDR3. Germline V gives CDR1 MRHNA, CDR2 SNTAGT. The chain's CDR3 is CASSLTQGARFSPLHF. Here the CDR3 DNA reads TGTGCCAGCAGCTTAACACAGGGGGCGAGGTTTTCACCCCTCCACTTT.

The table lists this clonotype with a few counts. The chain links TRBV6-2 or TRBV6-3 to TRBJ2-5; D uncertain. The CDR3 sequence is 13 residues long. Germline V gene data show CDR1 as MNHEY and CDR2 as SVGEGT. The ends were cut back, 2 bases at V and 5 bases at J, with 9 bases in the middle. CDR3 amino acids: CASSYPPVETQYF. CDR3 sequence (DNA): TGTGCCAGCAGTTACCCCCCAGTGGAGACCCAGTACTTC.

This clonotype showed up many times. CDR3 sequence (DNA): TGTGCCACCAGTGACACAGGCGGGACTGAAGCTTTCTTT. Its protein product is CATSDTGGTEAFF. V and J are TRBV24-1 and TRBJ1-1; D is perhaps TRBD1 (5 bases). CDR3 length: 13 residues. V was shortened by 4 bases and J by 5 bases, with 10 bases between the two germline ends. The V gene's germline CDR1 is KGHDR and CDR2 SFDVKD.

This clonotype has ten or more counts. The junction differs from germline at one of its ends, possibly a read error. The rearrangement uses TRBV20-1 and TRBJ2-4; 10 bases align to TRBD2. Germline V CDR1 and CDR2: DFQATT, SNEGSKA (reference sequence). CDR3 length: 12 residues. CDR3 residues: CSGSGGADIKYF. The CDR3 bases are TGCAGTGGGAGCGGGGGGGCCGACATTAAGTACTTC.

J is TRBJ1-1 and V is TRBV12-3 or TRBV12-4, with D maybe TRBD1 (6 bases). This CDR3 is built from 14 residues. Trimming took off 6 bases at V and 1 base at J, with 12 bases between the two ends. The chain's CDR3 is CASRRDKANTEAFF. The CDR3, as DNA: TGTGCCAGCAGACGGGACAAGGCGAACACTGAAGCTTTCTTT.

This clonotype was recorded a few times. This chain joins TRBV11-2 and TRBJ2-2; the D call may be TRBD1 or TRBD2 (6 bases each). Trimming took 8 bases from V and 0 from J, leaving 10 bases between them. This CDR3 region has 14 residues. Germline lookup yields CDR1 SGHAT and CDR2 FQNNGV. CDR3 residues: CASGGGANTGELFF. In DNA, the CDR3 is TGTGCCAGCGGAGGGGGTGCGAACACCGGGGAGCTGTTTTTT.

This clonotype was counted at least ten times. This sequence joins TRBV12-3 or TRBV12-4 and TRBJ1-1, with a tentative D call TRBD1 (5 bases). Trimming stripped 7 bases from V and 11 bases from J, with 20 bases between. CDR3 length: 13 amino acids. CDR3 region: CASNTGTQEDAFF. The CDR3 nucleotides read TGTGCCAGCAACACCGGGACTCAAGAAGACGCTTTCTTT.

V usage is TRBV12-3 or TRBV12-4 and J usage is TRBJ1-5; no firm D call. V lost 2 bases to trimming and J lost 0 bases, with 8 bases between them. The CDR3 has 15 amino acids. Written as DNA, the CDR3 is TGTGCCAGCAGTTTATCAGGCGATAGCAATCAGCCCCAGCATTTT. Its protein product is CASSLSGDSNQPQHF.

In its sample, this clonotype was seen many times. This chain connects TRBV6-2 or TRBV6-3 to TRBJ1-5; possibly TRBD1 for D (6 bases). The V gene lost 5 bases and the J gene lost 7 bases, with 12 bases spanning the gap. In germline, CDR1 is MNHEY, CDR2 SVGEGT. The CDR3 covers 13 residues. CDR3 sequence (DNA): TGTGCCAGCAGTCACAGGGTTGACCAGCCCCAGCATTTT. This sequence encodes CASSHRVDQPQHF.

A few counts support this clonotype. The rearrangement links TRBV5-1 to TRBJ1-5; maybe TRBD1 (6 bases). Trimming cost V 0 bases and J 7 bases, with 14 bases left between them. Germline V gene data show CDR1 as SGHRS and CDR2 as YFSETQ. The CDR3 contains 15 residues. CDR3 residues: CASSLEAGADQPQHF. CDR3 DNA: TGCGCCAGCAGCTTGGAGGCAGGGGCCGACCAGCCCCAGCATTTT.

This clonotype was detected many times. The chain joins TRBV28 to TRBJ1-5; 7 nucleotides agree with TRBD1. CDR1 is MDHEN, CDR2 SYDVKM, per germline. This CDR3 has 14 residues. The V and J ends lost 6 bases and 1 base, in that order; junction bases with no gene match: 3. CDR3 nucleotide sequence: TGTGCCAGCAGAGGGGGCATGAGCAATCAGCCCCAGCATTTT. It is translated as CASRGGMSNQPQHF.

This clonotype was seen many times. The gene calls are TRBV11-3 and TRBJ2-7, with D possibly matching TRBD2 (5 bases). Germline CDR1 reads SGHNT; CDR2 reads YENEEA. CDR3 length equals 14 residues. Trimming left V 5 bases short and J 2 bases short, with 13 bases between. CDR3 sequence: CASSPIPGTYEQYF. The CDR3 DNA follows: TGTGCCAGCAGCCCGATCCCGGGAACCTACGAGCAGTACTTC.

Many counts were recorded for this clonotype. V and J are TRBV5-1 and TRBJ1-2; 8 bases line up with TRBD1. This CDR3 spans 15 amino acids. J gave up 6 bases and V 0 bases, and 7 bases lay outside the gene matches. Germline V gene lookup returns CDR1 SGHRS and CDR2 YFSETQ. CDR3 amino acids: CASSLASTGVDGYTF. In DNA form, the CDR3 reads TGCGCCAGCAGCTTGGCCTCGACAGGGGTTGATGGCTACACCTTC. Full variable domain (remainder filled in from reference TRBV5-1 and TRBJ1-2): KAGVTQTPRYLIKTRGQQVTLSCSPISGHRSVSWYQQTPGQGLQFLFEYFSETQRNKGNFPGRFSGRQFSNSRSEMNVSTLELGDSALYLCASSLASTGVDGYTFGSGTRLTVV.

This clonotype was seen repeatedly, ten times or more. V and J are TRBV6-1 and TRBJ2-6; 7 positions match TRBD1. CDR1 and CDR2 from the germline V gene are MNHNS and SASEGT. The length of the CDR3 is 14 residues. Germline trimming cut 6 bases from V and 4 bases from J; bases unmatched to any gene: 3. Here the CDR3 DNA reads TGTGCCAGCAGCACAGGGGACGGGGCCAACGTCCTGACTTTC. This translates into CASSTGDGANVLTF.

This clonotype was seen only a few times. This sequence joins TRBV18 and TRBJ1-2; 7 nucleotides align to TRBD1. Germline CDR1 is KGHSH and CDR2 is LQKENI. The CDR3 loop spans 15 amino acids. V was pared by 3 bases and J by 5 bases, with 9 bases of the junction left unmatched. The DNA of the CDR3 is TGTGCCAGCTCACCCAACAGGGGAGAGTTTTATGGCTACACCTTC. It codes for CASSPNRGEFYGYTF.

This clonotype was seen at least ten times. The chain couples TRBV5-6 to TRBJ1-1; 8 bases line up with TRBD1. The CDR3 length is 16 residues. The V gene end was trimmed by 4 bases and the J gene end by 1 base; junction bases not matched to a gene: 9. The germline CDR1 and CDR2 sequences are SGHDT and YYEEEE. CDR3 residues: CASSGLADRANTEAFF. The CDR3 nucleotides read TGTGCCAGCAGCGGGCTAGCGGACAGGGCGAACACTGAAGCTTTCTTT. The complete variable domain, with remaining parts taken from reference TRBV5-6 and TRBJ1-1, reads DAGVTQSPTHLIKTRGQQVTLRCSPKSGHDTVSWYQQALGQGPQFIFQYYEEEERQRGNFPDRFSGHQFPNYSSELNVNALLLGDSALYLCASSGLADRANTEAFFGQGTRLTVV.

This clonotype was detected many times. The chain couples TRBV2 to TRBJ1-1; unclear D gene. The germline V and J ends were trimmed by 8 bases and 5 bases, with 9 bases remaining between them. The CDR3 consists of 11 residues. Germline V gives CDR1 SNHLY, CDR2 FYNNEI. CDR3 residues: CASPRGTEAFF. CDR3 nucleotide sequence: TGTGCCAGCCCCCGGGGAACTGAAGCTTTCTTT.

This clonotype appeared many times. The genes are TRBV19 and TRBJ1-5; no firm D call. V dropped 4 bases and J dropped 5 bases, with 21 bases sitting between them. The CDR3 runs 17 residues. The germline V gene has CDR1 LNHDA and CDR2 SQIVND (reference sequence). CDR3 DNA: TGTGCCAGTAGTAGACCCCTGGGAGCAGATGAGGATCAGCCCCAGCATTTT. Translating gives CASSRPLGADEDQPQHF.

The table lists this clonotype with many counts. This chain links TRBV6-1 with TRBJ1-1, with D hard to call. Germline V gives CDR1 MNHNS, CDR2 SASEGT. V was pared by 10 bases and J by 5 bases, with 20 bases between. The length of the CDR3 is 14 residues. CDR3 loop: CATCNLGGRTEAFF. As DNA, the CDR3 is TGTGCCACCTGTAATTTGGGAGGGCGGACTGAAGCTTTCTTT.

This clonotype occurred many times. The chain joins TRBV5-4 to TRBJ1-1; 7 bases agree with TRBD1. The V segment lost 4 bases and the J segment 2 bases; nucleotides outside the gene matches: 11. The CDR3 loop spans 16 amino acids. Looked up from germline, CDR1 is SGHNT and CDR2 is YYREEE (reference sequence). The CDR3 region is CASSPKQGSGNTEAFF. CDR3 nucleotides: TGTGCCAGCAGCCCGAAACAGGGGTCGGGAAACACTGAAGCTTTCTTT. The complete variable domain, with remaining parts taken from reference TRBV5-4 and TRBJ1-1, reads ETGVTQSPTHLIKTRGQQVTLRCSSQSGHNTVSWYQQALGQGPQFIFQYYREEENGRGNFPPRFSGLQFPNYSSELNVNALELDDSALYLCASSPKQGSGNTEAFFGQGTRLTVV.

This clonotype came up many times. The chain joins TRBV20-1 to TRBJ1-1; D gene uncertain. CDR1 and CDR2 (germline): DFQATT, SNEGSKA (reference sequence). The V and J ends lost 8 bases and 4 bases respectively, with 17 bases between them. The CDR3 is 13 amino acids. CDR3 residues: CSPTSASGTEAFF. CDR3 bases: TGCAGTCCCACCTCAGCCTCTGGCACTGAAGCTTTCTTT.

This clonotype was counted at least ten times. This chain links TRBV12-3 or TRBV12-4 with TRBJ1-5, with 7 bases that match TRBD1. With 5 bases clipped from V and 3 bases from J, the junction kept 4 bases outside the gene matches. The CDR3 has 14 amino acids. In DNA form, the CDR3 reads TGTGCCAGCAGTCTCAGGGGGTCCAATCAGCCCCAGCATTTT. It codes for CASSLRGSNQPQHF.

This clonotype was counted ten times or more. The chain joins TRBV12-3 or TRBV12-4 to TRBJ2-7; TRBD1 aligns across 10 bases. V was clipped by 2 bases and J by 6 bases; unmatched bases: 7. The CDR3 sequence is 15 residues long. In nucleotides, the CDR3 is TGTGCCAGCAGTTTAACTTCCGGGACAGGGGTCGAGCAGTACTTC. Translated: CASSLTSGTGVEQYF.

This clonotype was detected many times. V and J are TRBV12-3 or TRBV12-4 and TRBJ1-1, with unresolved D. Deletions cut 6 bases from V and 1 base from J, with 15 bases between. The CDR3 has 15 residues. CDR3 region: CASRPPYGPNTEAFF. The DNA for the CDR3 is TGTGCCAGCAGGCCGCCTTATGGGCCGAACACTGAAGCTTTCTTT.

This clonotype was found many times. The chain recombines TRBV6-1 with TRBJ1-5, with 11 bases aligning to TRBD1. Germline V CDR1 and CDR2: MNHNS, SASEGT. The CDR3 has 15 amino acids. With 6 bases clipped from V and 5 bases from J, the junction kept 6 bases outside the gene matches. CDR3 sequence reads: CASSAGTGGDQPQHF. The CDR3 bases are TGTGCCAGCAGCGCCGGGACAGGGGGGGATCAGCCCCAGCATTTT.

This clonotype occurred many times. The chain employs TRBV5-6 and TRBJ1-1; D ambiguous. The CDR3 covers 13 residues. The V end lost 4 bases, the J end lost 0 bases, and 7 bases lay between the germline ends. Germline V gives CDR1 SGHDT, CDR2 YYEEEE. DNA for the CDR3: TGTGCCAGCAGCACGGACTTGAACACTGAAGCTTTCTTT. It encodes CASSTDLNTEAFF.